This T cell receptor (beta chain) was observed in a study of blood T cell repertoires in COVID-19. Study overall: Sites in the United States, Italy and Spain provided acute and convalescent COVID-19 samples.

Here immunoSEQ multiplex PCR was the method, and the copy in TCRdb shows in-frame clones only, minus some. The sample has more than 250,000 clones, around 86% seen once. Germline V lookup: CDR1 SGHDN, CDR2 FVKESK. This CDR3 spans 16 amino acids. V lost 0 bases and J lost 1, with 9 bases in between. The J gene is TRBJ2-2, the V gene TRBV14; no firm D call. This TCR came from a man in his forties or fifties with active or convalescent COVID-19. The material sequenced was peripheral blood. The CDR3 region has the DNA TGTGCCAGCAGCCAAGATTACTTCCTGAACACCGGGGAGCTGTTTTTT. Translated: CASSQDYFLNTGELFF.